This T cell receptor beta chain is from a study of cytomegalovirus exposure and HLA in healthy donors (TCRdb year 2017). Turning to the overall study: According to an earlier analysis of a few hundred of the donors, about 179 million T cells yielded over 100 million unique TCR beta sequences and 276 Gb of sequence data. Both class I and class II loci were covered by HLA typing, at four-digit resolution. To predict cytomegalovirus infection status, the study brought together high-throughput TCR immunosequencing, statistical association of individual TCRs with disease status, and machine learning. Among about 400 genotyped donors of the cohort, an average of approximately 240,000 unique TCR beta nucleotide sequences was sequenced per donor, of which 15% to 20% were non-productive. Every discovery cohort repertoire had been produced on one sequencing platform. Four to six DR-DQ haplotypes were handled as single units for association and clustering, since linkage in the cohort was strong. Rather than using new phenotypic data, the later analysis identified candidate immune exposures from TCR beta sequences and from how often those sequences occurred across donors. Typing coverage varied by locus: roughly 620-630 donors for A, B, C, DRB1 and DQB1; roughly 510 for DQA1; about 570 for DPA1; around 490 for DPB1. A later analysis re-analyzed previously published TCR beta repertoires from about 730 donors and added high-resolution HLA genotyping to study TCR occurrence patterns. Donor age, sex, ethnicity and CMV serostatus were compiled alongside the repertoire data. Of the roughly 400 genotyped donors, approximately 83% fell in the genetic ancestry cluster associated with self-reported Caucasian donors. Besides the first cohort of some 670 subjects, a separate validation cohort made up of 95 to 150 different subjects was used. An earlier analysis of 450 to 750 of the donors used high-throughput TCR beta sequencing to judge whether each TCR beta V gene segment behaved as functional or pseudogenic. The study used immunosequencing to profile the T cell repertoires of 666 subjects and linked those repertoires to cytomegalovirus serostatus. The study was designed to test whether signatures of past pathogen exposure could be identified by cataloging public T cell receptors. About 300 gigabases of sequencing data and tens of millions of unique TCR sequences were included in an early release covering about 600 HLA-typed donors. A later genetic analysis took genome-wide SNP genotypes for about 65% of the roughly 670 donors and used that subset as a discovery cohort. Here is what the overall study found, with its caveats: Because some donors lacked HLA typing at each locus, the association tests relied only on the typed subset. The classifier was reported to diagnose cytomegalovirus status with high specificity and sensitivity in both the original and validation cohorts. In this cohort, only TCR beta chains were sequenced, and detectable features were limited by the absence of alpha or paired-chain data. Most TCR sequences were observed very rarely across donors, whereas some public TCRs were present in many individuals. The 87-base-pair reads could not distinguish some IMGT-functional V segments, including TRBV6-2 and TRBV6-3, so those segments were excluded. Correlated functional status among segregating V segments might reflect linkage disequilibrium, but an unknown experimental factor could not be ruled out. A total of 164 TCR beta chains were listed by the study as associated with cytomegalovirus. In an earlier analysis of some 500 of the donors, most TCR beta V segments were observed in productive rearrangements about 87% or about 30% of the time, broadly matching IMGT annotations. In a later analysis, HLA-associated TCR beta chains were found to be more clonally expanded and to have lower generation probabilities than equally common non-associated chains. In vitro tests confirmed that a few of the cytomegalovirus-associated TCR beta chains recognize cytomegalovirus antigens. A cluster of highly shared sequence variants was judged likely to be a technical artifact of the sequencing pipeline. In a later genetic analysis, a missense DCLRE1C variant was associated with V-gene and J-gene trimming of TCR beta chains, and the association was replicated in an independent cohort. It was suggested by the authors that the approach could potentially be generalized to other disease states and immunological phenotypes. A further reported finding was that TCR beta sequences accurately predicted the HLA-A and HLA-B alleles for most subjects in the first cohort. At a false discovery rate of 0.05, a later analysis linked roughly 17,000 TCR beta sequences to specific HLA alleles. Roughly uniform sequencing depth across donors was assumed in presence/absence analyses, although this assumption may not hold. In a later analysis, most CMV-associated TCR beta chains were found to appear HLA-restricted, with HLA associations seemingly driven largely by CMV exposure. In a later analysis, TCR association rates were found to vary across HLA loci, with the most associated TCRs seen for DRB1 alleles and the fewest for HLA-C alleles. Roughly 15 rarely observed V segments, including chromosome 9 orphons, were excluded from the earlier analysis of several hundred of the donors because counts were too low. In a later analysis, several top co-occurrence clusters were reported to appear linked to parvovirus B19, influenza, CMV and Epstein-Barr virus. The only immune exposure information available for the cohort was CMV serostatus. A later genetic analysis reported fewer N-insertions in productive TCRs among donors in an Asian-associated ancestry cluster than the roughly 640-donor mean. Assigning TCR associations to individual alleles was difficult when HLA alleles, especially DR and DQ, strongly co-occurred.

The cohort comprised 666 healthy bone marrow donors. All cohort members were sampled while nominally healthy, although unrecorded immune exposures were likely present. The donor was CMV seronegative and belonged to the group of around 400 seronegative cohort members. A peripheral blood sample was collected from each donor, and TCR beta sequencing was performed on peripheral blood mononuclear cells. The Qiagen DNeasy Blood Extraction Kit was used to extract genomic DNA from the blood cell samples. Of note for this clone: Its antigen remains unidentified. Base qualities are not recorded, but no much larger clone differs from it by a single base.

V sheds 6 bases and J sheds 1 base, leaving 13 bases between their ends. CDR1 and CDR2 were assigned from the germline V gene (reference sequence) as LNHDA and SQIVND. The CDR3, cysteine through phenylalanine, is 16 amino acids long. Only the CDR3 portion is preserved as DNA: 48 bases, with reading frame beginning at the first base. Library prep was done by the immunoSEQ multiplex PCR assay. For the multiplex PCR, a mixture combining 60 forward primers for TCR Vbeta segments and 13 reverse primers for TCR Jbeta segments was used. The CDR3 region of rearranged TCR beta genes was amplified from genomic DNA with a multiplex PCR assay. Amplified TCR beta libraries were sequenced as 87-base-pair reads on the Illumina HiSeq System. Processing in the source paper ran as follows. A later analysis tallied 75 million to 95 million unique TCR beta chains across the approximately 670 repertoires, and around 12 million of those chains were shared by two or more donors. A nearest-neighbor algorithm error-corrected the raw reads and collapsed the reads into unique sequences, merging closely related sequences to remove PCR and sequencing errors. Alignment of CDR3 sequences to IMGT reference sequences was used to assign V, D and J gene segments. For a sequence to be retained, at least a six-nucleotide match to both a V gene segment and a J gene segment was required. A rearrangement counted as productive if the CDR3 had no stop codons and remained in frame with V and J, and every other rearrangement counted as non-productive. CDR3 was defined according to IMGT convention as the region running from the second conserved V-encoded cysteine to the conserved J-encoded phenylalanine. Sequences without an unambiguous match to a single V gene segment were excluded from the earlier analysis of over 500 of the donors. In an earlier analysis of around 600 of the donors, V segments were called functional above 56.7% productive rearrangements and were called segregating when the between-donor standard deviation exceeded 5%. To diagnose cytomegalovirus status from the catalog of TCR beta chain sequences, a statistical classification framework was built. A later analysis assigned V and J genes by comparing TCR nucleotide sequences with IMGT/GENE-DB human TR gene sequences. A later analysis assigned CDR3 sequences and most-parsimonious VDJ recombination scenarios with the TCRdist pipeline. In a later analysis, every TCR beta chain was defined by the combination of its CDR3 amino acid sequence and its V-gene family, and reads without a unique V-gene family were dropped. To address suspected cross-contamination and a sequencing artifact, a later analysis removed 450 to 700 highly shared, low-generation-probability nucleotide sequences. In a later analysis, a clonal expansion index for each public chain was calculated from normalized within-repertoire ranks of inferred template counts. In a later analysis, generation probabilities were computed with a VDJ recombination model fitted to out-of-frame rearrangements, and the resulting probabilities were checked against IGoR. In a later analysis, TCR-TCR, TCR-HLA and TCR-CMV co-occurrence was scored with hypergeometric tests, and a repertoire-size bias correction was applied to TCR pairs. A later analysis estimated false discovery rates by permuting HLA or CMV assignments 20 times. A later analysis grouped co-occurring TCRs with DBSCAN, adding TCRdist sequence similarity when clustering within HLA-allele-positive subsets. Repertoires with fewer than 30,000 or more than 120,000 public chains were left out of co-occurrence clustering, as were a handful of repertoires with anomalous nucleotide sharing. In TCRdb, the immuneACCESS table is reduced to in-frame sequences with V and J assigned. These tables do not hold every clone; where another copy was compared, an unresolved V gene accounts for under half, and the others remain unexplained. V, J and clone size were drawn from that table, and D and trimming were deduced from the DNA. Recorded for this sample are around 55,000 clones; approximately 80% of them occurred a single time. The top ten constitute roughly 1.5% of the sample.

This TCR came from a female donor in good health and CMV-seronegative. Material for sequencing was PBMCs. The V and J segments used are TRBV19 and TRBJ2-6; a tentative D call is TRBD2 (5 bases match). The CDR3: CASSEGWGSGANVLTF. The base sequence is TGTGCCAGTAGCGAGGGATGGGGATCTGGGGCCAACGTCCTGACTTTC.